This T cell receptor (beta chain) appears in the sequencing data of a study of blood T cell repertoires in COVID-19. Across the study: Nucleic acid was either cDNA or gDNA, and it came from T cells, B-cell-depleted T cells, or PBMCs.

Germline CDR1 and CDR2: SGHAT and FQNNGV. Between the trimmed V and J ends, which lost 5 bases and 3 bases, there was a span of 16 bases. CDR3 length: 15 residues. In the authors' methods: Amplifying reference gene primers gave estimates of nucleated cell counts. The method was immunoSEQ multiplex PCR; TCRdb's version includes in-frame clones alone and lacks a portion of them. V and J calls and clone size are those listed in that table; D and trimming were worked out from the DNA. The table records a few hundred thousand clones, 87% of them present only once. The receptor was isolated from a woman aged 25 to 39 who had recovered from COVID-19. The chain uses TRBV11-2 and TRBJ2-5; tentative D call: TRBD2 (6 bases). The specimen was PBMCs or T cells enriched from blood (not recorded which). As DNA, the CDR3 is TGTGCCAGCAGCCCAAGAAGGGGCGGGGAAGAGACCCAGTACTTC. Translated, it gives CASSPRRGGEETQYF.